Sequencing of this T cell receptor (beta chain) was carried out in a study of OX40 agonist ivuxolimab in advanced cancers. A note on the overall study: Ivuxolimab was an agonistic, fully human IgG2 monoclonal antibody directed against OX40 (CD134), a costimulatory receptor. Intravenous ivuxolimab was administered to patients every 2 weeks at six dose levels: 0.01, 0.1, 0.3, 1.5, 3 and 10 mg/kg. Of the roughly 52 patients in dose escalation, some 19 had hepatocellular carcinoma, some 15 had melanoma, 9 had renal cell carcinoma and 9 had head and neck cancer. The dose-escalation cohort was around 84% male with a mean age of around 62 years, ranging from roughly 20 to 80. Patients were allowed to have had prior anti-PD-1, anti-PD-L1 or anti-CTLA-4 therapy, and roughly 40% of the dose-escalation patients had been treated with checkpoint inhibitors. Three dose-escalation patients achieved partial responses, one with hepatocellular carcinoma and two with cutaneous melanoma. The point of sequencing TCRbeta in the periphery was to test whether ivuxolimab changed TCR sequence diversity and drove clonal T-cell expansion. The monotherapy dose-escalation portion (N = 52 patients) of the phase I ivuxolimab trial is reported in the paper.

A note on this clone: What this receptor recognizes is not known. Within one base of it there is no much larger clone, and no base qualities were kept.

Genomic DNA was isolated from the sorted cells so that the TCRbeta CDR3 region could be sequenced. TCRbeta CDR3 regions were sequenced using the immunoSEQ Assay. TCRdb took over this immuneACCESS table, retaining in-frame rearrangements with V and J assigned. Such tables are incomplete; in checked studies, under half of the missing clones stem from an unresolved V gene, and the remainder is unexplained. The sample table records 58,000 or so clones; 70% to 90% of these occur just once. Less than 4% of the sample rests with the top ten. The CDR3 runs 13 residues from the cysteine to the phenylalanine. Of all the DNA, just the CDR3 is kept, 39 bases in frame from base 1. Relative to germline, V is missing 6 bases and J is missing 3 bases, with 3 bases of the junction outside any gene match. Taken from the germline V gene (reference sequence), the CDR1 and CDR2 loops are MNHEY and SMNVEV. Patients with autoimmune disease history or receiving systemic immunosuppression were excluded from the trial. Peripheral blood for TCR sequencing was collected from all dose cohorts at baseline, on cycle 4 day 1, and on cycle 7 day 1. The samples were drawn from a first-in-human, open-label, multicenter phase I dose-escalation trial of ivuxolimab. Adults with locally advanced or metastatic melanoma, renal cell carcinoma, hepatocellular carcinoma or head and neck squamous cell carcinoma were enrolled in the trial. Before TCR sequencing, CD4+ and CD8+ T cells were separately sorted from peripheral blood.

What the study reported, not specific to this receptor: Antigen specificity was not determined for the clonally expanded peripheral T cells. At doses of 0.1 to 3.0 mg/kg, clonal expansion of both CD4+ and CD8+ T cells in blood was seen between baseline and week 6. Low levels of normalized T-cell clonal expansion were also seen in some patients who did not respond. In the 0.1-3.0 mg/kg groups, partial responders had among the lowest normalized peripheral clonal expansion, particularly in CD8+ T cells. After ivuxolimab, CD8+ T cells had more expanded clones than CD4+ T cells on average.

This sequence originates from an adult with an advanced solid tumor such as melanoma, head and neck, liver or kidney cancer. Recombination joined TRBV27 with TRBJ2-3, and 7 junctional nucleotides match TRBD1. The source material was CD4+ or CD8+ T cells sorted from blood, sampled in a trial of the OX40 agonist ivuxolimab. For the CDR3, the sequence is CASSHRGTDTQYF. The DNA sequence is given as TGTGCCAGCAGCCACAGGGGTACAGATACGCAGTATTTT.